The 8 T cell receptor beta chains listed next were all sequenced from one sample in a study of cytomegalovirus exposure and HLA in healthy donors. A multiplex PCR was run with 60 Vbeta primers and 13 Jbeta primers. Sequenced by immunoSEQ multiplex PCR; TCRdb stores in-frame clones only, minus some. The repertoire includes 150,000 to 200,000 clones, about 72% of them detected once, and 1.5% sits in the top ten. The sequencing sample was made of PBMCs. Every receptor here comes from a girl aged 5-17 years in good health and CMV-seronegative.

This sequence joins TRBV5-1 and TRBJ1-5, with D uncertain. The germline V and J ends were trimmed by 0 bases and 4 bases, with 17 bases remaining between them. In germline, CDR1 is SGHRS, CDR2 YFSETQ. This CDR3 spans 17 amino acids. The CDR3 DNA reads TGCGCCAGCAGCTTGGGGGAGACCTCTCCTGGGAATCAGCCCCAGCATTTT. It encodes CASSLGETSPGNQPQHF.

The sample holds one count of this clone. V and J are TRBV27 and TRBJ1-1, with 7 positions matching TRBD1. Germline trimming cut 3 bases from V and 5 bases from J; bases unmatched to any gene: 6. The germline gives CDR1 MNHEY, CDR2 SMNVEV (reference sequence). The CDR3 covers 14 residues. DNA of the CDR3: TGTGCCAGCAGTTTCTCGTCAGGGGGGACTGAAGCTTTCTTT. Encoded protein: CASSFSSGGTEAFF.

The chain carries TRBV6-1 and TRBJ1-2; 8 positions agree with TRBD1. CDR1 MNHNS and CDR2 SASEGT come from the germline V gene. V shed 1 base and J 5 bases; nucleotides not matched to a gene: 3. This CDR3 spans 14 amino acids. CDR3: CASSEGGTGYGYTF. The CDR3 coding sequence is TGTGCCAGCAGTGAAGGCGGGACAGGTTATGGCTACACCTTC.

The chain employs TRBV25-1 and TRBJ2-3; D is perhaps TRBD2 (7 bases). This CDR3 is 15 amino acids long. V lost 3 bases to trimming and J lost 6 bases, with 16 bases between them. Germline lookup yields CDR1 MGHDK and CDR2 SYGVNS. The CDR3 region is CASSDLGGGPDTQYF. CDR3 in DNA: TGTGCCAGCAGTGACCTAGGGGGGGGGCCGGATACGCAGTATTTT. Based on the CDR3 plus reference TRBV25-1 and TRBJ2-3, the full variable domain is EADIYQTPRYLVIGTGKKITLECSQTMGHDKMYWYQQDPGMELHLIHYSYGVNSTEKGDLSSESTVSRIRTEHFPLTLESARPSHTSQYLCASSDLGGGPDTQYFGPGTRLTVL.

This clone was picked up a small number of times. This chain links TRBV6-1 with TRBJ1-1; 9 nucleotides align to TRBD1. The V and J ends lost 2 bases and 6 bases, in that order; junction bases with no gene match: 7. Germline-derived CDR1 and CDR2 are MNHNS and SASEGT. The CDR3 is made up of 15 amino acids. The CDR3 DNA sequence: TGTGCCAGCAGTGAATCCCCGGACAGGGGTGCTGAAGCTTTCTTT. Translating it yields CASSESPDRGAEAFF.

V is TRBV15 and J is TRBJ2-7; possible D gene TRBD1, 6 bases. This CDR3 is 15 amino acids long. Germline assignment: CDR1 LNHNV and CDR2 YYDKDF (reference sequence). V was trimmed by 0 bases and J by 2 bases, leaving 11 bases between them. The CDR3 loop is CATSREYRDAYEQYF. DNA for the CDR3: TGTGCCACCAGCAGAGAGTACAGGGACGCCTACGAGCAGTACTTC.

The rearrangement uses TRBV30 and TRBJ2-7; 9 bases map to TRBD2. The CDR3 covers 15 residues. Germline V gives CDR1 GTSNPN, CDR2 SVGIG (reference sequence). V shed 2 bases, J shed 6 bases, and the junction held 11 bases outside the gene matches. In DNA form, the CDR3 reads TGTGCCTGGAGTCCCCAGGCGGGGGGGCCGGGCGAGCAGTACTTC. Amino acid sequence: CAWSPQAGGPGEQYF. The full variable domain, its missing parts supplied by reference TRBV30 and TRBJ2-7, is SQTIHQWPATLVQPVGSPLSLECTVEGTSNPNLYWYRQAAGRGLQLLFYSVGIGQISSEVPQNLSASRPQDRQFILSSKKLLLSDSGFYLCAWSPQAGGPGEQYFGPGTRLTVT.

The V and J genes are TRBV9 and TRBJ1-4, with a possible D match to TRBD1 (6 bases). Germline CDR1 SGDLS, CDR2 YYNGEE. Trimming shortened V by 3 bases and J by 8 bases, and 14 bases separated the two germline ends. The CDR3 length is 14 residues. CDR3 region: CASSGSRGAEKLFF. The CDR3 DNA follows: TGTGCCAGCAGCGGAAGCCGGGGGGCGGAAAAACTGTTTTTT.